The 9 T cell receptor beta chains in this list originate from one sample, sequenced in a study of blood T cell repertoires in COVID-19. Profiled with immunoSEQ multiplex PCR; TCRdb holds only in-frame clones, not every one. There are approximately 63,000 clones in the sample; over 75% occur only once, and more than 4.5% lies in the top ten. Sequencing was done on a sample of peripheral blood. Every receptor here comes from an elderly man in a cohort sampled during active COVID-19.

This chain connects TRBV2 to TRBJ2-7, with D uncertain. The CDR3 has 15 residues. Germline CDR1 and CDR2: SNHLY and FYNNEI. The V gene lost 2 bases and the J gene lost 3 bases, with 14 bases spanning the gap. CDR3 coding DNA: TGTGCCAGCAGTGAACCTAGAATTTCGCACTACGAGCAGTACTTC. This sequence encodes CASSEPRISHYEQYF.

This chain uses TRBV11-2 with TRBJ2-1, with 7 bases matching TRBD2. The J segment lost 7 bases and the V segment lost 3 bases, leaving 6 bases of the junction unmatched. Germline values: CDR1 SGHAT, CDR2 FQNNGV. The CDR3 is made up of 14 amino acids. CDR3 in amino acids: CASSFSGRGNEQFF. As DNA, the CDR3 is TGTGCCAGCAGCTTCTCTGGGAGGGGAAATGAGCAGTTCTTC.

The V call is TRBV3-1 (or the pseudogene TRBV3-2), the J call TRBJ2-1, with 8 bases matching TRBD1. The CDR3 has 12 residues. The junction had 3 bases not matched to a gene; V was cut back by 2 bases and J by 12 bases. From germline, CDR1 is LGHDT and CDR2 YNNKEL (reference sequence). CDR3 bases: TGTGCCAGCAGCCAACGAGACAGGGGGCAGTTCTTC. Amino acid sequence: CASSQRDRGQFF.

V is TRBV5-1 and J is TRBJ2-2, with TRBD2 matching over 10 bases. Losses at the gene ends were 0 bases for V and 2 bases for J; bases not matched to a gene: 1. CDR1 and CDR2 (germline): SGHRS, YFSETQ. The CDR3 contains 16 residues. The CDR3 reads CASSLVAGGNTGELFF. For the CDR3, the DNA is TGCGCCAGCAGCTTGGTAGCGGGGGGTAACACCGGGGAGCTGTTTTTT.

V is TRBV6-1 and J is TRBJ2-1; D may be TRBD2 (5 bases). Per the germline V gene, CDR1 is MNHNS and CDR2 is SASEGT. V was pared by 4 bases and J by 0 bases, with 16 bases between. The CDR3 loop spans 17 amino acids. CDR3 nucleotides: TGTGCCAGCAGTGGAGACTACCGCCGAAGCTCCTACAATGAGCAGTTCTTC. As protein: CASSGDYRRSSYNEQFF.

CDR3 sequence (DNA): TGTGCCAGCAGTTACCTAGGGGGAGCCTACGAGCAGTACTTC. Translated, it gives CASSYLGGAYEQYF. The rearrangement joins TRBV6-6 to TRBJ2-7, with a tentative D call TRBD1 (6 bases). Germline lookup yields CDR1 MNHNY and CDR2 SVGAGI (reference sequence). The CDR3 length is 14 residues. Between the trimmed V and J ends, which lost 2 bases and 2 bases, there was a span of 10 bases.

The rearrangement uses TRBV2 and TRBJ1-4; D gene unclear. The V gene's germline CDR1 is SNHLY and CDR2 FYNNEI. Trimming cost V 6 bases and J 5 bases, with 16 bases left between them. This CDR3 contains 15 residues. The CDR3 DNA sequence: TGTGCCAGCAGCCTAGAACGAGGGAAGAATGAAAAACTGTTTTTT. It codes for CASSLERGKNEKLFF.

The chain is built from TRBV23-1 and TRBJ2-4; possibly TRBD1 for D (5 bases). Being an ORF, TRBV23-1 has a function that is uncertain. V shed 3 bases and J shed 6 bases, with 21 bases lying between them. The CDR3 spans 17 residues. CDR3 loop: CASSHKPSGCALNIQYF. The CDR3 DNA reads TGCGCCAGCAGTCATAAGCCTTCAGGGTGCGCATTAAACATTCAGTACTTC.

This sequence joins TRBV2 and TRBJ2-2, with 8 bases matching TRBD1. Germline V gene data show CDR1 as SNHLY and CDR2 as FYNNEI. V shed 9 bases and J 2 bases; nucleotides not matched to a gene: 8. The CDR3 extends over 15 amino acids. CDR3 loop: CASKQGQGNTGELFF. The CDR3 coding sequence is TGTGCCAGTAAACAAGGACAGGGTAACACCGGGGAGCTGTTTTTT.